A single count supports the clone carrying this T cell receptor beta chain. Its antigen is still unknown. The data stem from a study of OX40 agonist ivuxolimab in advanced cancers. Study in general: The drug used for patients, ivuxolimab, was an agonistic anti-OX40 (CD134) antibody.

Germline V gives CDR1 KGHSH, CDR2 LQKENI. V was pared by 2 bases and J by 4 bases, with 7 bases of the junction left unmatched. The CDR3 is 15 amino acids. The assay was immunoSEQ multiplex PCR, and TCRdb's table has in-frame clones only and misses some. The table has 50,000 to 65,000 clones, 75% to 90% seen once; the top ten hold 0.69%. Study conclusions and caveats: At doses 0.1 to 3.0 mg/kg, CD4+ and CD8+ clones expanded.

This sequence was found in an adult with an advanced solid tumor such as melanoma, head and neck, liver or kidney cancer. The specimen was CD4+ or CD8+ T cells sorted from blood, collected in a trial of the OX40 agonist ivuxolimab. The V gene is TRBV18, the J gene TRBJ1-1; 7 nucleotides agree with TRBD1. DNA of the CDR3: TGTGCCAGCTCACCAAAAAGTCAGGGGGGCACTGAAGCTTTCTTT. It is translated as CASSPKSQGGTEAFF.